The rows below give T cell receptor beta chains drawn from one sample of a study of cytotoxic CD8 clonotypes in ibrutinib-treated CLL. Assay used: immunoSEQ multiplex PCR; TCRdb lists only in-frame clones, some missing. The sample shows about 270,000 clones, roughly 76% of them seen only once. Sequenced material: PBMCs, taken at disease progression, from a patient treated with ibrutinib. These receptors all stem from a human donor with chronic lymphocytic leukemia. CDR3s include the opening cysteine and the closing phenylalanine or tryptophan. The order of the fields is J gene, D gene, V gene, clone size, CDR3 DNA, CDR3 protein. A D gene is named only where the DNA matches it firmly. Clone size appears in some rows only: once, few, many, or a class for an expanded clone.

TRBJ2-7 | TRBD1 | TRBV4-3 | - | TGCGCCAGCAGCCAGGAGACAGGGGGTGTACTAGCTGCCGAGCAGTACTTC | CASSQETGGVLAAEQYF
TRBJ2-3 | TRBD1 | TRBV29-1 | - | TGCAGCGTCGAATCCAGGGACAGGGTCGTTGATACGCAGTATTTT | CSVESRDRVVDTQYF
TRBJ2-1 | - | TRBV7-9 | - | TGTGCCAGCAGCACCCGGATACGGGTGGAGAATGAGCAGTTCTTC | CASSTRIRVENEQFF
TRBJ2-7 | - | TRBV5-1 | - | TGCGCCAGCAGCTTGGGACCCCCGAGAGGGGTCTCCTACGAGCAGTACTTC | CASSLGPPRGVSYEQYF
TRBJ2-1 | TRBD2 | TRBV7-2 | - | TGTGCCAGCAGCTTAACTAGCGGGGGGGCCCTTGAGCAGTTCTTC | CASSLTSGGALEQFF
TRBJ2-3 | - | TRBV9 | few | TGTGCCAGCAGCCTCCGCCGGGACACTCGTCCAGATACGCAGTATTTT | CASSLRRDTRPDTQYF
TRBJ1-2 | TRBD1 | TRBV9 | - | TGTGCCAGCAGCGTACCGGGACAGGGGTTCTATGGCTACACCTTC | CASSVPGQGFYGYTF
TRBJ1-1 | - | TRBV2 | - | TGTGCCAGCAGTCCGGGGGGCAACACTGAAGCTTTCTTT | CASSPGGNTEAFF
TRBJ2-1 | TRBD2 | TRBV10-3 | - | TGTGCCATCAGAAAGAGCGGGACTAGCCATGAGCAGTTCTTC | CAIRKSGTSHEQFF
TRBJ1-1 | TRBD1 | TRBV9 | - | TGTGCCAGCTCAAGACAGGGCAACACTGAAGCTTTCTTT | CASSRQGNTEAFF
TRBJ1-3 | - | TRBV19 | - | TGTGCCAGTAGTAGGGACGGGACTGAAAGCACCATATATTTT | CASSRDGTESTIYF
TRBJ2-7 | TRBD1 | TRBV5-6 | - | TGTGCCAGCAGTTTCAAGGGACAGGGGTATGAGCAGTACTTC | CASSFKGQGYEQYF
TRBJ2-1 | - | TRBV4-1 | - | TGCGCCAGCACCCCAGGCCTCGGGACATTGAGGAATGAGCAGTTCTTC | CASTPGLGTLRNEQFF
TRBJ1-1 | - | TRBV19 | - | TGTGCCAGTAGTATTTCCCGCCAGGGTGAAGCTTTCTTT | CASSISRQGEAFF
TRBJ2-7 | - | TRBV6-6 | - | TGTGCCAGCAGTTATAGACAGGACCCTTCCTACGAGCAGTACTTC | CASSYRQDPSYEQYF
TRBJ2-7 | - | TRBV5-1 | - | TGCGCCAGCAGCTTGGCCGGTAGCCTCGAGCAGTACTTC | CASSLAGSLEQYF
TRBJ1-1 | - | TRBV7-6 | - | TGTGCCAGCAGCTTTAAGGTCGGCGCACGGAGGAACACTGAAGCTTTCTTT | CASSFKVGARRNTEAFF
TRBJ2-3 | TRBD2 | TRBV7-2 | - | TGTGCCAGCAGCTTAGGCTTGTCTGGGGGGAGGGCGGATACGCAGTATTTT | CASSLGLSGGRADTQYF
TRBJ1-2 | TRBD1 | TRBV23-1 | - | TGCGCCAGCAGTCACGTGAGGGACAGGGGAGAAGCTAACTATGGCTACACCTTC | CASSHVRDRGEANYGYTF
TRBJ2-7 | - | TRBV19 | few | TGTGCCAGTAGTATAGCGGACGGACTCTACGAGCAGTACTTC | CASSIADGLYEQYF
TRBJ1-4 | - | TRBV19 | - | TGTGCCAGTAGTATGATACAGCGACGGGAAAAACTGTTTTTT | CASSMIQRREKLFF
TRBJ2-2 | - | TRBV7-9 | once | TGTGCCAGCAGGCCCCGAGGTTGGGACGAATGGAACGGGGAGCTGTTTTTT | CASRPRGWDEWNGELFF
TRBJ2-3 | TRBD2 | TRBV5-1 | - | TGCGCCAGCAGCTTGGATAGCGGGGCATTCACAGATACGCAGTATTTT | CASSLDSGAFTDTQYF
TRBJ2-5 | TRBD1 | TRBV18 | - | TGTGCCAGCTCGGACAGGAGAAAAGAGACCCAGTACTTC | CASSDRRKETQYF
TRBJ1-1 | - | TRBV11-2 | - | TGTGCCAGCAGCCTACGTGGATCACCGGGGCCCTCCCTTTATCCTGAAGCTTTCTTT | CASSLRGSPGPSLYPEAFF
TRBJ1-2 | - | TRBV10-3 | - | TGTGCCATCAGTGAGGAAACAGGGCCTAACTATGGCTACACCTTC | CAISEETGPNYGYTF
TRBJ2-7 | TRBD1 | TRBV7-2 | - | TGTGCCAGCAGCTTCGTCGGGACAGGGTTTTCCGAGCAGTACTTC | CASSFVGTGFSEQYF
TRBJ1-1 | TRBD1 | TRBV10-3 | few | TGTGCCATCAGTGAGTCTCGACAGGGACTATCCTTT | CAISESRQGLSF
TRBJ1-6 | - | TRBV6-1 | - | TGTGCCAGCAGTGTTATTGCAGGGGTCAACTATAATTCACCCCTCCACTTT | CASSVIAGVNYNSPLHF
TRBJ1-1 | - | TRBV5-6 | - | TGTGCCAGCAGCTTGGGGGCCCTGAACACTGAAGCTTTCTTT | CASSLGALNTEAFF
TRBJ1-2 | - | TRBV6-5 | once | TGTGCCAGCAGTTACAGTAGTCAGGGGATGGTTGGCTACACCTTC | CASSYSSQGMVGYTF
TRBJ2-7 | TRBD1 | TRBV10-2 | - | TGCGCCAGCAGGCGGATCACACAGGGGTACAAGGCCTACGAGCAGTACTTC | CASRRITQGYKAYEQYF
TRBJ2-5 | TRBD2 | TRBV5-4 | - | TGTGCCAGCAGCTTCGGACTAGAACAAGAGACCCAGTACTTC | CASSFGLEQETQYF
TRBJ1-3 | - | TRBV6-5 | once | TGTGCCAGCAGTTCCTTCCGGGCAGCCTCTGGAAACACCATATATTTT | CASSSFRAASGNTIYF
TRBJ2-1 | TRBD2 | TRBV28 | once | TGTGCCAGCAGTACTATGCTAAAGCGGGGAGGATACAATGAGCAGTTCTTC | CASSTMLKRGGYNEQFF
TRBJ2-1 | - | TRBV9 | few | TGTGCCAGCAGCCCACTGGCCTGGAATGAGCAGTTCTTC | CASSPLAWNEQFF
TRBJ1-2 | TRBD1 | TRBV19 | - | TGTGCCAGTAGTATCACTGGGGACAGGGTTTATGGCTACACCTTC | CASSITGDRVYGYTF
TRBJ2-7 | TRBD1 | TRBV4-3 | - | TGCGCCAGCAGCCTTGGACAGGGATACGAGCAGTACTTC | CASSLGQGYEQYF
TRBJ2-5 | TRBD2 | TRBV9 | - | TGTGCCAGCAGCGTAAAGGCGGGAGCCCGGGAGACCCAGTACTTC | CASSVKAGARETQYF
TRBJ2-1 | TRBD1 | TRBV6-1 | - | TGTGCCAGCAGTGAACTTGACAGGGATGAGCAGTTCTTC | CASSELDRDEQFF
TRBJ2-2 | - | TRBV9 | - | TGTGCCAGCAGCGTTTCCGGACAGAACACCGGGGAGCTGTTTTTT | CASSVSGQNTGELFF